This T cell receptor beta chain was retrieved from a study of shared clonotypes between healthy human individuals (dated by TCRdb to 2020 to 2021). In the study overall: The cohort comprised a couple of women and a few men aged 18 to 49 years. To estimate repertoire size and how much clonotypes are shared between individuals, the study performed deep sequencing of blood TCR repertoires from a few healthy adults. Different laboratories and diverse techniques were used to prepare libraries and sequence TCR repertoires, to increase sequencing depth and limit assay-specific biases. Per donor, three plates each were used for CD4 naive and CD4 memory, two for CD8 naive, and one for CD8 memory. Leukapheresis yielded between about 0.8 and 8.9 billion PBMCs per donor.

Healthy HIV-negative adults with no recently reported acute infections or vaccinations were included as donors. Every donor was a Caucasian adult living in Nashville, Tennessee, USA. Magnetic negative selection was used to enrich CD4+ T cells, after which naive cells were positively selected on CD45RA and the negative fraction became the memory subset. After blood collection by leukapheresis, PBMCs were isolated using Ficoll-Histopaque density gradient centrifugation and then cryopreserved in the vapor phase of liquid nitrogen. Analytical flow cytometry was used to check the purity and quantity of every magnetically sorted T cell population. Genomic DNA was isolated from every sorted fraction and measured by UV absorbance on a Nanodrop 2000c. Using the deep immunoSEQ assay, multiplex PCR amplified TCR CDR3 regions from genomic DNA. For each cell subset, the extracted genomic DNA was distributed evenly across all wells of several immunoSEQ 96-well plates, and each plate served as one replicate. For sorted subsets, 200 to 250 ng of genomic DNA, equivalent to 25,000 to 35,000 T cell genomes, went into each replicate PCR. Purified libraries were quantified with a Qubit 3.0 fluorometer, sized on a Bioanalyzer 2100, and re-quantified with the KAPA Library Quantification kit. Each immunoSEQ 96-well plate was sequenced on its own single-read 150-cycle Illumina NextSeq 550 flow cell. The original pipeline was this. Because the immunoSEQ output included only junctional sequences and no quality scores, the filtering could not be the same as the filtering used for full-length reads. Sequences were annotated with PyIR, a Python wrapper for IgBLAST v1.9, and V/J genes and CDR3 were assigned using IMGT germline references. Any read was removed if the V/J assignment was weak (E-value above 1e-6), the CDR3 was missing, or the read contained stop codons, out-of-frame junctions, or ambiguous translated residues. V3J clonotypes were defined as sequences sharing the same inferred V gene, J gene, and CDR3 amino acid sequence. Percentage overlap between repertoires was calculated by dividing the number of shared unique clonotypes by the size of the smaller repertoire. Repertoire richness was assessed with RTK rarefaction, the Chao1 estimator, and Recon v2.1 estimates of unobserved clonotypes. OLGA was used to compute generation probabilities for all TCRbeta clonotypes that the gDNA method yielded from a handful of donors. TCRdb's version of the immuneACCESS table is confined to in-frame rearrangements and falls short of the full clone set. An unresolved V gene accounts for under half of the shortfall where checked; the remainder is of unknown origin. The DNA gave D and trimming, while V, J and clone size come from that table. The table for this sample lists about 1.1 million clones; 78% of them were counted only once. The top ten clonotypes cover approximately 0.5% of the sample.

The germline V gene (reference sequence) gives CDR1 as LNHNV and CDR2 as YYDKDF. Including the terminal cysteine and phenylalanine, the CDR3 comprises 16 residues. The CDR3 DNA has 48 bases and is translated from base 1. V is shortened by 0 bases, J by 2 bases, and the region joining them spans 12 bases. The investigation overall reported the following: Only blood was sampled, and tissue TCR repertoires likely differ from those in blood. Pairwise subsampling indicated that sequencing depth was expected to affect the degree of clonotype sharing among donors. Rarefaction of sorted-subset datasets indicated incomplete sequencing despite the large sequencing depth. When several donors were compared, the shared fraction of clonotypes was 5% to 6.5% for naive CD4, more than 3% for naive CD8, about 2.4% for memory CD4, and less than 0.45% for memory CD8. Because the study included a small number of donors, the genetic and exposure-history diversity represented was limited. Higher generation probabilities were observed for clonotypes shared by all four sorted-subset donors than for non-shared clonotypes. Naive subsets generally had larger estimated clonotype richness than memory subsets.

This clone has just a few counts. Its antigen specificity is not known. The record has no base qualities; no much larger clone is one base away. This sequence originates from a man between 18 and 35 years old in good health. Some clones in this sample may be carry-over from other donors' samples. Material: memory CD4+ T cells from PBMCs. This sample's cell subset or site label indicates: CD45RA-negative fraction. The chain is encoded by TRBV15 joined to TRBJ2-3; the D gene identity is not certain. The DNA sequence is TGTGCCACCAGCAGAGATTTTGTGGGCAACACAGATACGCAGTATTTT. This gives the protein CATSRDFVGNTDTQYF.